This T cell receptor (beta chain) was recorded in a study of blood T cell repertoires in COVID-19. Background on the study: PBMCs, B-cell-depleted T cells, or T cells provided the cDNA or gDNA that made up the material.

TCRdb keeps only in-frame clones here, not all; method: immunoSEQ multiplex PCR. There are approximately 240,000 clones in the sample; approximately 86% occur only once, and under 5.5% lies in the top ten. CDR1 and CDR2 (germline): SGHRS, YFSETQ. The CDR3 is 14 residues long. V was pared by 3 bases and J by 5 bases, with 12 bases between. The TCR comes from a woman of 80 years or more with active or convalescent COVID-19. The chain combines TRBV5-1 with TRBJ1-5, with a weak D call TRBD1 (6 bases). Sequenced: peripheral blood. The DNA of the CDR3 is TGCGCCAGCAGCTCCGGGACAATAGATCAGCCCCAGCATTTT. This translates into CASSSGTIDQPQHF. The variable domain in full, completed from reference TRBV5-1 and TRBJ1-5, reads KAGVTQTPRYLIKTRGQQVTLSCSPISGHRSVSWYQQTPGQGLQFLFEYFSETQRNKGNFPGRFSGRQFSNSRSEMNVSTLELGDSALYLCASSSGTIDQPQHFGDGTRLSIL.